This entry features one T cell receptor (beta chain) sequence. V trimming: 1 base; J trimming: 5 bases; junction bases outside the gene matches: 7. Germline V lookup: CDR1 LGHDT, CDR2 YNNKEL (reference sequence). CDR3 size: 16 residues. TCRdb reanalysed the 5' RACE reads using MiXCR and keeps one entry per CDR3 protein. Among some 200,000 distinct CDR3 sequences listed, 20% to 30% were seen once. The sample originates from a study of CD8 T cells in ankylosing spondylitis. Sequenced sample: blood, either unsorted or a sorted T cell fraction (not recorded which). The J gene is TRBJ2-5, the V gene TRBV3-1; TRBD2 matches at 10 bases. This TCR derives from a male donor with ankylosing spondylitis or in good health (not recorded which). DNA for the CDR3: TGTGCCAGCAGCCAAGGCGTAGCGGGAGGACGGGAGACCCAGTACTTC. This encodes CASSQGVAGGRETQYF.